The text below deals with one T cell receptor (beta chain). The antigen remains unidentified. Every isolated RNA sample was fully reverse transcribed, so sequencing captured expressed TCRB transcripts. Clones were sequenced by immunoSEQ multiplex PCR, and TCRdb holds only the in-frame ones, with some missing. The table lists some 150,000 clones, around 13% of them singletons. The sample originates from a study of beta chain features in type 1 diabetes. Study summary: Across all samples, fewer than 120,000,000 sorted cells were examined. Overall study results and limits: The study found moderately but significantly shorter TCRB CDR3s in all four CD4+ subsets of Type 1 diabetes patients.

Germline CDR1 and CDR2: SGHNT and YYREEE (reference sequence). CDR3 length equals 10 residues. Trimming stripped 7 bases from V and 5 bases from J, with 5 bases between. This TCR was sampled from a man aged 18 to 35 with type 1 diabetes. This chain uses TRBV5-4 with TRBJ2-3, with unresolved D. The specimen was central memory CD4+ T cells from blood. The CDR3 loop is CASGEDTQYF. CDR3 DNA: TGTGCCAGCGGCGAAGATACGCAGTATTTT.